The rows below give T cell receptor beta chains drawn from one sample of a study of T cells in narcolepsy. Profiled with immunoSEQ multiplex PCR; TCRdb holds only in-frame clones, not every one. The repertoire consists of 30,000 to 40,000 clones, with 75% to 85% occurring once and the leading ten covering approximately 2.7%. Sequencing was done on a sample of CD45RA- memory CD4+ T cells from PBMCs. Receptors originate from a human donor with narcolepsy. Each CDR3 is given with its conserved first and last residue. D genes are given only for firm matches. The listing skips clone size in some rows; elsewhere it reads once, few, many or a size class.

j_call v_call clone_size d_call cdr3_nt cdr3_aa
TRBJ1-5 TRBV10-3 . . TGTGCCATCAGTAAAGTCAGGGATAGCAATCAGCCCCAGCATTTT CAISKVRDSNQPQHF
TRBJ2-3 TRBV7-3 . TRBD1 TGTGCCAGCAGCAAGGGACAGACCACAGATACGCAGTATTTT CASSKGQTTDTQYF
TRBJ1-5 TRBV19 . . TGTGCCAGTAGTATAGGCCCCAATCAGCCCCAGCATTTT CASSIGPNQPQHF
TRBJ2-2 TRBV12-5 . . TGTGCTAGTGGTTTTGGCGCCGGGGAGCTGTTTTTT CASGFGAGELFF
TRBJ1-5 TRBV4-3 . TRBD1 TGCGCCAGCAGCCAAGAAGGGACAGGGCGCCAGCCCCAGCATTTT CASSQEGTGRQPQHF
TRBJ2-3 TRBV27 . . TGTGCCAGCAGTTCCACCCCTAGAACAGATACGCAGTATTTT CASSSTPRTDTQYF
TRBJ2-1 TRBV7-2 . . TGTGCCAGCCTCACAGCTGCCAACTCCTACAATGAGCAGTTCTTC CASLTAANSYNEQFF
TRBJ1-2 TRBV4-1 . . TGCGCCAGCAGCCAAGATAGGGACATCGATGGCTACACCTTC CASSQDRDIDGYTF
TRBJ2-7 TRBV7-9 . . TGTGCCAGCAGCCTTCAGCGAGGTTACGAGCAGTACTTC CASSLQRGYEQYF
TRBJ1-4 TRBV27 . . TGTGCCAGCAGTTTAGGTGGGGAGGGCTGGGAAAAACTGTTTTTT CASSLGGEGWEKLFF
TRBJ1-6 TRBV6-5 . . TGTGCCAGCAGTTACAGCCATAATTCACCCCTCCACTTT CASSYSHNSPLHF
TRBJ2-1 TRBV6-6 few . TGTGCCAGCAGGACAGAGAATGAGCAGTTCTTC CASRTENEQFF
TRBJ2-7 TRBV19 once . TGTGCCAGTAGCTCCGTGGCCTCACGAGGCCCCTACGAGCAGTACTTC CASSSVASRGPYEQYF
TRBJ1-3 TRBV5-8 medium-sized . TGTGCCAGCAGCCCGGAGACTGGAAACACCATATATTTT CASSPETGNTIYF
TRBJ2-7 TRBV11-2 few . TGTGCCAGCAGCTTAGCTTCTTCGGGGGAGCAGTACTTC CASSLASSGEQYF
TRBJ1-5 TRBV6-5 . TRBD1 TGTGCCAGCAGGCGACAGGGGGAGGCTCAGCCCCAGCATTTT CASRRQGEAQPQHF
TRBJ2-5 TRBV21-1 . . TGTGCCAGCAGCAAGAGGGACAGTCAAGAGACCCAGTACTTC CASSKRDSQETQYF
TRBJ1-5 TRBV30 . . TGTGCCTGGAGTGTACAAAGCAATCAGCCCCAGCATTTT CAWSVQSNQPQHF
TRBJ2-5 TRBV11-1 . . TGTGCCAGCAGCTACAAAGACAGCTGGGGTGAGACCCAGTACTTC CASSYKDSWGETQYF
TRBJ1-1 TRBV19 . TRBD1 TGTGCCAGTAGTATGGGACAGTGGACTGAAGCTTTCTTT CASSMGQWTEAFF
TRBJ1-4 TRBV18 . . TGTGCCAGCTCACCCCCTGGGGCAGGCCTAAATGAAAAACTGTTTTTT CASSPPGAGLNEKLFF
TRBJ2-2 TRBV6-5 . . TGTGCCAGCAGGTACAGGGAGCCCGGGGAGCTGTTTTTT CASRYREPGELFF
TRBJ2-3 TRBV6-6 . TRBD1 TGTGCCAGCACTGACGGACAGGGGGGGAGCACAGATACGCAGTATTTT CASTDGQGGSTDTQYF
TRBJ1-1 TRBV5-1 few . TGCGCCAGCAGCTTGGAAGGGTCGCCGGGCACTGAAGCTTTCTTT CASSLEGSPGTEAFF
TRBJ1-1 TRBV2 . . TGTGCCAGCGTCATCCGAGGAGGAGGAACTGAAGCTTTCTTT CASVIRGGGTEAFF
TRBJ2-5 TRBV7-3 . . TGTGCCAGCAGCGCGGCCGGGACTTTGAAAGAGACCCAGTACTTC CASSAAGTLKETQYF
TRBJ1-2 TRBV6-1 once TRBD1 TGTGCCAGCAGTGAGGCGGGACAGGGGGCGATTATCTATGGCTACACCTTC CASSEAGQGAIIYGYTF
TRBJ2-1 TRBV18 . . TGTGCCAGCTCACCACTGGAGGCAGGAACCGGTTACAATGAGCAGTTCTTC CASSPLEAGTGYNEQFF
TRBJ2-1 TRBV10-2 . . TGCGCCAGCAGTAACCGACAGTTCGTTTACAATGAGCAGTTCTTC CASSNRQFVYNEQFF
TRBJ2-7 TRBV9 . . TGTGCCAGCAGCGTATTGGCCGATAGCTCCTACGAGCAGTACTTC CASSVLADSSYEQYF
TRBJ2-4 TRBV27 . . TGTGCCAGCAGTTTAAGTACGACAGCCAAAAACATTCAGTACTTC CASSLSTTAKNIQYF
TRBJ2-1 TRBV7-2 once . TGTGCCAGCAGCTTAACGGCCAGTAGCTCCTACAATGAGCAGTTCTTC CASSLTASSSYNEQFF
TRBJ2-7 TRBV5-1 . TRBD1 TGCGCCAGCAGCTTGTACGACAGGGGGGGGGAGCAGTACTTC CASSLYDRGGEQYF
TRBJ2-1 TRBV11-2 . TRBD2 TGTGCCAGCAGCTTAGAGCGGGGGGGCAATGAGCAGTTCTTC CASSLERGGNEQFF
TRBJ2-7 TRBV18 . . TGTGCCAGCTCACCACACGGGGGAAGACAGGGCTCTAACTACGAGCAGTACTTC CASSPHGGRQGSNYEQYF
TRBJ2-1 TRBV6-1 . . TGTGCCAGCAGTGTGTCCAACAATGAGCAGTTCTTC CASSVSNNEQFF
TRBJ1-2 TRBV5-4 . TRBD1 TGTGCCAGAAGGGGACAGGGTAACTATGGCTACACCTTC CARRGQGNYGYTF
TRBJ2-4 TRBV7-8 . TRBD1 TGTGCCAGCAGCGAATTCGGACAGGGAAACATTCAGTACTTC CASSEFGQGNIQYF
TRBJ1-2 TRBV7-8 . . TGTGCCAGCAGCTTAGCGGGGGGGGACTATGGCTACACCTTC CASSLAGGDYGYTF
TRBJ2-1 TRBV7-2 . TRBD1 TGTGCCAGCAGCCGGACAGGGGGCGGTCGGAGGAATGAGCAGTTCTTC CASSRTGGGRRNEQFF
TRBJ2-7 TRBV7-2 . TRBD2 TGTGCCAGCAGCTTCTCTAGCGGGGAAAACGAGCAGTACTTC CASSFSSGENEQYF
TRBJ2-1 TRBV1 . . TGCACCAGCAGCCAAGATAGCAGCTCCTACAATGAGCAGTTCTTC CTSSQDSSSYNEQFF
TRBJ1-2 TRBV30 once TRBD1 TGTGCCTGGAAGGGACAGGGCTATGGCTACACCTTC CAWKGQGYGYTF
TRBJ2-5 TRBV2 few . TGTGCCAGCCTTCGTGGGGAGACCCAGTACTTC CASLRGETQYF
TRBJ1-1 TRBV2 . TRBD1 TGTGCCGGAGGACAGGGGGCGGGGACTGAAGCTTTCTTT CAGGQGAGTEAFF
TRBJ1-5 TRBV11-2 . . TGTGCCAGCAGCTCAAATGGGGGCAATCAGCCCCAGCATTTT CASSSNGGNQPQHF
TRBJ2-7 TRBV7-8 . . TGTGCCAGCAGCTTAGTAGTCTGGGACGAGCAGTACTTC CASSLVVWDEQYF
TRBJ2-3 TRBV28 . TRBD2 TGTGCCAGCAGTTTCCCGGGGCGGGAGCTCACAGATACGCAGTATTTT CASSFPGRELTDTQYF
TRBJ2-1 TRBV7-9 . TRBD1 TGTGCCAGCAGCCCCCCGGGACAGGGGAATGAGCAGTTCTTC CASSPPGQGNEQFF
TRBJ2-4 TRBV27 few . TGTGCCAGCAGTTTTCGGGGCCAAAACATTCAGTACTTC CASSFRGQNIQYF